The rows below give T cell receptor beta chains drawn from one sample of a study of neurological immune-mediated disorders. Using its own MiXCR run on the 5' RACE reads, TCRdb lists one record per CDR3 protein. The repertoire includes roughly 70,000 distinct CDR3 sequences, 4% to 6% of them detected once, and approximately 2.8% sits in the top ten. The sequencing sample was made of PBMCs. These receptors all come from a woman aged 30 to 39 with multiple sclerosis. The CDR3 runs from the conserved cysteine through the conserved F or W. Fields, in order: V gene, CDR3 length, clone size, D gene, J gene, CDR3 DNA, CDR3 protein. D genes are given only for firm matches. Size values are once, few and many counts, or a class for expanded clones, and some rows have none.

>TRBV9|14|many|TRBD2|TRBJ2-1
TGTGCCAGCAGCGTAAGCGGGAACAACAATGAGCAGTTCTTC
CASSVSGNNNEQFF
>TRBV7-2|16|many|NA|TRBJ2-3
TGTGCCAGCAGCTTAAGTGGCCTACGTAACACAGATACGCAGTATTTT
CASSLSGLRNTDTQYF
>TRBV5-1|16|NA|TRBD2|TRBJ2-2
TGCGCCAGCAGCCGGAATAGGCGGGGGGAGCCCGGGGAGCTGTTTTTT
CASSRNRRGEPGELFF
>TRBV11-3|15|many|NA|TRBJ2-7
TGTGCCAGCAGTAAAGGTCGGGGGGCGAGCTACGAGCAGTACTTC
CASSKGRGASYEQYF
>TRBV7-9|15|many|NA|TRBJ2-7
TGTGCCACGGGGACGAATACCAGACGATCCTACGAGCAGTACTTC
CATGTNTRRSYEQYF
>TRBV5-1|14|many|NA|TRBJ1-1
TGCGCCAGCAGCTCTCTAGCAGGGAACACTGAAGCTTTCTTT
CASSSLAGNTEAFF
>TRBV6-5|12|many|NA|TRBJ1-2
TGTGCCAGCAGTCCCCAGGGGTATGGCTACACCTTC
CASSPQGYGYTF
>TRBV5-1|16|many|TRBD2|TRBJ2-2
TGCGCCAGCAGCTTGGCTAGCGGGGGCGCAACCGGGGAGCTGTTTTTT
CASSLASGGATGELFF
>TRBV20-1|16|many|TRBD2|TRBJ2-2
TGCAGTGCTAGAGCCCGGGGTCTAGCGGGGACCGGGGAGCTGTTTTTT
CSARARGLAGTGELFF
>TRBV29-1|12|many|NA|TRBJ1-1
TGCAGCGTTTCAGGTCAGAACACTGAAGCTTTCTTT
CSVSGQNTEAFF
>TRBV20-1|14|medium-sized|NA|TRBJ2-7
TGCAGTGCTAGAGATCACTACAGGTCCTACGAGCAGTACTTC
CSARDHYRSYEQYF
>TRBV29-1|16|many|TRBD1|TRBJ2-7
TGCAGCGTTGAGTTGGTCGAAAGGACAGGGGTCTACGAGCAGTACTTC
CSVELVERTGVYEQYF
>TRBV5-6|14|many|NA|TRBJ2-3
TGTGCCAGCAGCCGGGACATAAGCACAGATACGCAGTATTTT
CASSRDISTDTQYF
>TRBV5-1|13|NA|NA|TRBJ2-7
TGCGCCAACAGCTTGGTCTACTCCTACGAGCAGTACTTC
CANSLVYSYEQYF
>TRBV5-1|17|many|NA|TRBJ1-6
TGCGCCAGCAGCTTTGGGTCAGCACAGGGCTATAATTCACCCCTCCACTTT
CASSFGSAQGYNSPLHF
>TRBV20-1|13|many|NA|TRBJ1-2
TGCAGTGCTCCATTACAGGGAATAAACGGCTACACCTTC
CSAPLQGINGYTF
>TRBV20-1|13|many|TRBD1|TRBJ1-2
TGCAGTGCGGGACTTCAGGGGGACTATGGCTACACCTTC
CSAGLQGDYGYTF